The present entry profiles one T cell receptor (beta chain) with its context. Its antigen is still unknown. Base qualities are not at hand, and no much larger clone is one base apart. The data are from a study of cytomegalovirus exposure and HLA in healthy donors (dated by TCRdb to 2015 to 2018). About the study as a whole: According to an earlier analysis of 450 to 650 of the donors, about 179 million T cells yielded over 100 million unique TCR beta sequences and 276 Gb of sequence data. An early release covering roughly 640 HLA-typed donors comprised 250 to 350 gigabases of sequencing data and about 90 million unique TCR sequences. Of the 398 genotyped donors, about 80% fell in the genetic ancestry cluster associated with self-reported Caucasian donors. The study aimed to test whether signatures of past pathogen exposure could be identified by cataloging public T cell receptors. The T cell repertoires of around 670 subjects were profiled by immunosequencing and related to cytomegalovirus serostatus. Besides the first cohort of roughly 640 subjects, a separate validation cohort made up of 95 to 150 different subjects was used. To predict cytomegalovirus infection status, the study combined high-throughput TCR immunosequencing, statistical association of individual TCRs with disease status, and machine learning. In a later analysis, previously published TCR beta repertoires from 666 donors were re-analyzed and high-resolution HLA genotyping was added so that TCR occurrence patterns could be studied. Rather than drawing on any new phenotypic data, the later analysis identified candidate immune exposures from TCR beta sequences and the way those sequences occurred across donors. In an earlier analysis of a few hundred of the donors, high-throughput TCR beta sequencing was used to judge whether each TCR beta V gene segment behaved as functional or pseudogenic. Donor age, sex, ethnicity and CMV serostatus were compiled alongside the repertoire data. Genome-wide SNP genotypes for about 55% of the roughly 670 donors were used in a later genetic analysis, which treated that subset as a discovery cohort. Every discovery cohort repertoire had been produced on one sequencing platform. HLA typing covered class I and class II loci at four-digit resolution. The number of donors typed differed by locus, with about 629-640 for A, B, C, DRB1 and DQB1, more than 500 for DQA1, about 610 for DPA1, and 400 to 490 for DPB1. About 5 DR-DQ haplotypes were handled as single units for association and clustering, since linkage in the cohort was strong. On average, 235,054 unique TCR beta nucleotide sequences were sequenced per donor among some 430 genotyped donors of the cohort, with around 19% of those sequences being non-productive. Overall study results and their limits: Assigning TCR associations to individual alleles was difficult when HLA alleles, especially DR and DQ, strongly co-occurred. The classifier was reported to diagnose cytomegalovirus status with high specificity and sensitivity in both the original cohort and the validation cohort. According to the authors, the approach could potentially be generalized to other disease states and immunological phenotypes. Most TCR sequences were observed very rarely across donors, whereas some public TCRs were present in many individuals. The study gave a list of under 200 TCR beta chains associated with cytomegalovirus. For the cohort, immune exposure information was limited to CMV serostatus. A further reported finding was that TCR beta sequences accurately predicted the HLA-A and HLA-B alleles for most subjects in the first cohort. Some IMGT-functional V segments, including TRBV6-2 and TRBV6-3, could not be distinguished by the 87-base-pair reads and were therefore excluded. In an earlier analysis of approximately 590 of the donors, most TCR beta V segments were observed in productive rearrangements about 90% or about 30% of the time, broadly matching IMGT annotations. V-gene and J-gene trimming of TCR beta chains was associated with a missense DCLRE1C variant in a later genetic analysis, and the association was replicated in an independent cohort. In this cohort, only TCR beta chains were sequenced, and detectable features were limited by the absence of alpha or paired-chain data. A cluster of highly shared sequence variants was judged likely to represent a technical artifact of the sequencing pipeline. Because HLA typing was unavailable for some donors at each locus, only the typed subset was used in association tests. In a later analysis, several top co-occurrence clusters were reported to appear linked to parvovirus B19, influenza, CMV and Epstein-Barr virus. Presence/absence analyses assumed roughly uniform sequencing depth across donors, an assumption that may not hold. In a later analysis, 15,000 to 20,000 TCR beta sequences were associated with specific HLA alleles at a false discovery rate of 0.05. In a later analysis, HLA-associated TCR beta chains were found to be more clonally expanded and to have lower generation probabilities than equally common non-associated chains. According to a later analysis, most CMV-associated TCR beta chains appeared to be HLA-restricted, and the HLA associations seemed to be driven largely by CMV exposure. Linkage disequilibrium might explain the correlated functional status among segregating V segments, but an unknown experimental factor could not be excluded. In a later genetic analysis, fewer N-insertions in productive TCRs were reported among donors in an Asian-associated ancestry cluster than the approximately 710-donor mean. In a later analysis, the rate of TCR association differed among HLA loci, with DRB1 alleles having the most associated TCRs and HLA-C alleles having the fewest. In vitro tests confirmed that three of the cytomegalovirus-associated TCR beta chains recognize cytomegalovirus antigens. Some 15 rarely observed V segments, including chromosome 9 orphons, were excluded from the earlier analysis of 550 to 700 of the donors because counts were too low.

Library generation was performed with the immunoSEQ multiplex PCR assay. A mixture of 60 forward primers for TCR Vbeta segments and 13 reverse primers for TCR Jbeta segments was used in the multiplex PCR. The CDR3 region of rearranged TCR beta genes was amplified from genomic DNA with a multiplex PCR assay. The amplified TCR beta libraries were sequenced on the Illumina HiSeq System as 87-base-pair reads. Processing in the source paper ran as follows. In a later analysis, some 80 million unique TCR beta chains were counted across the roughly 700 repertoires, and roughly 11 million of these chains were shared by at least two donors. Raw reads were error-corrected and collapsed into unique sequences with a nearest-neighbor algorithm that merged closely related sequences to remove PCR and sequencing errors. V, D and J gene segments were assigned by aligning CDR3 sequences to IMGT reference sequences. For a sequence to be retained, at least a six-nucleotide match to both a V gene segment and a J gene segment was required. A rearrangement counted as productive if the CDR3 had no stop codons and remained in frame with V and J, and every other rearrangement counted as non-productive. CDR3 was defined by IMGT convention, running from the second conserved V-encoded cysteine to the conserved J-encoded phenylalanine. Sequences without an unambiguous match to a single V gene segment were excluded from the earlier analysis of several hundred of the donors. In an earlier analysis of some 590 of the donors, a V segment was called functional when productive rearrangements were above 56.7%, and segregating when the standard deviation between donors exceeded 5%. A statistical classification framework was developed to diagnose cytomegalovirus status using the catalog of TCR beta chain sequences. V and J gene assignment, in a later analysis, came from comparing TCR nucleotide sequences with IMGT/GENE-DB human TR gene sequences. In a later analysis, CDR3 sequences and most-parsimonious VDJ recombination scenarios were assigned using the TCRdist pipeline. A later analysis defined each TCR beta chain by its CDR3 amino acid sequence plus V-gene family, and excluded reads lacking a unique V-gene family. To address suspected cross-contamination and a sequencing artifact, a later analysis removed 550 to 750 highly shared, low-generation-probability nucleotide sequences. A later analysis calculated a clonal expansion index for each public chain from normalized within-repertoire ranks of inferred template counts. A later analysis computed generation probabilities with a VDJ recombination model fitted to out-of-frame rearrangements, and checked the results against IGoR. A later analysis scored TCR-TCR, TCR-HLA and TCR-CMV co-occurrence with hypergeometric tests, applying a repertoire-size bias correction to TCR pairs. A later analysis estimated false discovery rates by permuting HLA or CMV assignments 20 times. In a later analysis, co-occurring TCRs were grouped using DBSCAN, and TCRdist sequence similarity was added for clustering within HLA-allele-positive subsets. Co-occurrence clustering excluded repertoires with fewer than 30,000 or more than 120,000 public chains, plus five with anomalous nucleotide sharing. Here the immuneACCESS table is served through TCRdb, limited to in-frame sequences with V and J called. Missing clones are a known gap in these copies; in checked studies unresolved V genes cover under half, and the rest lacks a known reason. The D gene and trimming were derived from the DNA, and the V and J assignments and clone size from that table. The table for this sample lists some 150,000 clones; roughly four fifths of them were counted only once. The top ten clonotypes cover around 4% of the sample.

In total, more than 500 healthy bone marrow donors made up the cohort. All cohort members were sampled while nominally healthy, although unrecorded immune exposures were likely present. The donor tested CMV seronegative, placing the donor among the 350 or so seronegative members of the cohort. Each donor provided a peripheral blood sample, and peripheral blood mononuclear cells were used for TCR beta sequencing. Genomic DNA was extracted from the blood cell samples with the Qiagen DNeasy Blood Extraction Kit. Trimming costs V 1 base and J 0 bases, and their ends lie 25 bases apart. The CDR3 spans 20 residues, from the cysteine through the phenylalanine. Solely the CDR3 DNA is kept, with 60 bases framed from the first base. Via the germline V gene (reference sequence), CDR1 is GTSNPN and CDR2 SVGIG.

The source material was PBMCs. This TCR derives from a man aged 40-49 years in good health and CMV-seronegative. The rearranged segments are TRBV30 and TRBJ1-5; the D gene is perhaps TRBD1, from 5 matching bases. This receptor has the CDR3 CAWSGGRGVFSSNSNQPQHF. The nucleotides are TGTGCCTGGAGTGGGGGCCGGGGGGTATTTAGCTCGAATAGCAATCAGCCCCAGCATTTT.